These T cell receptor beta chains were read from a single sample in a study of T cell changes during pregnancy in multiple sclerosis. Only in-frame clones appear in the TCRdb table, and some are missing; sequencing was by immunoSEQ multiplex PCR. The sample comprises roughly 79,000 clones, under 95% of which are singletons, and 0.43% rests with the top ten. This specimen was CD4+ T cells from peripheral blood mononuclear cells, taken before pregnancy. These receptor sequences come from a female donor with multiple sclerosis, enrolled in a pregnancy study. The CDR3 runs from the conserved cysteine through the conserved F or W. A D gene is named only where the DNA matches it firmly. Some rows have no size entry. The others give once, few or many, or a class for an expanded clone.

cdr3_nt,cdr3_aa,j_call,d_call,clone_size,v_call
TGTGCCAGCAGTCGACCAGGACAGGGAGATGACTATGGCTACACCTTC,CASSRPGQGDDYGYTF,TRBJ1-2,TRBD1,-,TRBV28
TGTGCCAGCAGTTACGTTTGGACTAGCGTATACAATGAGCAGTTCTTC,CASSYVWTSVYNEQFF,TRBJ2-1,TRBD2,-,TRBV6-5
TGTGCCAGCAGCCGTAAAGCGGGAGGGGAGACCCAGTACTTC,CASSRKAGGETQYF,TRBJ2-5,TRBD2,once,TRBV5-4
TGTGCCAGCAGTGAATATCTGGCAGAAGGAAACACCATATATTTT,CASSEYLAEGNTIYF,TRBJ1-3,-,once,TRBV25-1
TGTGCCAGCAGCTTCAGGGGGCTCTCCTACAATGAGCAGTTCTTC,CASSFRGLSYNEQFF,TRBJ2-1,TRBD1,-,TRBV11-3
TGTGCCAGCAGCCTCGAGGTCAGGGGCTTACTCCAGCAGTATTTT,CASSLEVRGLLQQYF,TRBJ2-3,-,-,TRBV6-5
TGTGCCAGCAGCCTCGGACTAGCGGGGGGCCGCCGAGATACGCAGTATTTT,CASSLGLAGGRRDTQYF,TRBJ2-3,TRBD2,-,TRBV7-3
TGTGCCAGCAGCCCGAAGCGGGAGGGCTACAATGAGCAGTTCTTC,CASSPKREGYNEQFF,TRBJ2-1,TRBD2,-,TRBV7-3
TGTGCCAGCAGTGAAGAGGCGGGAACGATCCAAGAGACCCAGTACTTC,CASSEEAGTIQETQYF,TRBJ2-5,-,-,TRBV6-1
TGTGCCAGTAGTCCCCAGGGACAGCCCTCCTACGAGCAGTACTTC,CASSPQGQPSYEQYF,TRBJ2-7,TRBD1,-,TRBV19
TGTGCCAGCAGCTCCTCGACAGGGGGAAGGGACATTCAGTACTTC,CASSSSTGGRDIQYF,TRBJ2-4,TRBD1,-,TRBV5-6
TGTGCCAGCGCCCGACAAAACACCATATATTTT,CASARQNTIYF,TRBJ1-3,-,few,TRBV6-6
TGCGCCAGCAGCCTGACTAGCGGGTCAGGGATCGCCAAAAACATTCAGTACTTC,CASSLTSGSGIAKNIQYF,TRBJ2-4,TRBD2,-,TRBV5-1
TGCGCCAGCAGCGGCCTAGCGGGAGGAGATAATGAGCAGTTCTTC,CASSGLAGGDNEQFF,TRBJ2-1,TRBD2,-,TRBV5-1
TGTGCCTGGAACCGGGAGACTGGAAACACCATATATTTT,CAWNRETGNTIYF,TRBJ1-3,-,few,TRBV30
TGCGCCAGCAGACCAAGGGGAAACTATGGCTACACCTTC,CASRPRGNYGYTF,TRBJ1-2,-,-,TRBV5-1
TGTGCCAGCAGACGGGACAGGGAACTGACCTACGAGCAGTACTTC,CASRRDRELTYEQYF,TRBJ2-7,TRBD1,-,TRBV6-6
TGCGCCAGCAGCCCACGACAGGGGGCCCCCTTGGGAGCTTTCTTT,CASSPRQGAPLGAFF,TRBJ1-1,TRBD1,-,TRBV5-1
TGTGCCAGCAGTTATAGCGGGAGGCGCCCTTACGAGCAGTACTTC,CASSYSGRRPYEQYF,TRBJ2-7,TRBD2,-,TRBV6-8
TGTGCCAGCAGCCCACGAACAGGGGGCCATGGCTACACCTTC,CASSPRTGGHGYTF,TRBJ1-2,TRBD1,-,TRBV9
TGTGCCAGCAGCTCCAGCAGGAATTCACCCCTCCACTTT,CASSSSRNSPLHF,TRBJ1-6,-,-,TRBV11-3
TGTGCCAGCAGCGTAGAACTAGCGGGGGGGGGAGATACGCAGTATTTT,CASSVELAGGGDTQYF,TRBJ2-3,TRBD2,-,TRBV9
TGCAGCGTTGAAGAACCGGAGACCTACGAGCAGTACTTC,CSVEEPETYEQYF,TRBJ2-7,-,-,TRBV29-1
TGTGCCAGCAGAATGTCAGGGGGGACCTACGAGCAGTACTTC,CASRMSGGTYEQYF,TRBJ2-7,-,-,TRBV6-5
TGTGCCAGCAGCTTAGCCAGGACTAGCGGGAGCAACACCGGGGAGCTGTTTTTT,CASSLARTSGSNTGELFF,TRBJ2-2,TRBD2,-,TRBV11-2
TGTGCCAGTAGTATAGATCTCGGCGGAAAGAGCTATGGCTACACCTTC,CASSIDLGGKSYGYTF,TRBJ1-2,-,-,TRBV19
TGCGCCAGCAGCTCGACGCCGGGACAGGGAAGCGCTGGAAACACCATATATTTT,CASSSTPGQGSAGNTIYF,TRBJ1-3,TRBD1,-,TRBV5-1